Below, 31 T cell receptor beta chains from the same sample are listed, as sequenced in a study of CD8+ T cells in alopecia areata (dated by TCRdb to the late 2010s). This sample's time point label indicates: less than 25 weeks on oral tofacitinib. What the treatment or condition label conveys for this sample: oral pan-JAK inhibitor, 5-10 mg twice daily. The protocol used for the library was the immunoSEQ multiplex PCR assay. For TCR sequencing, RNA was extracted from every sample and reverse transcribed into cDNA to serve as template. Here the immuneACCESS table is served through TCRdb, limited to in-frame sequences with V and J called. Missing clones are a known gap in these copies; in checked studies unresolved V genes cover under half, and the rest lacks a known reason. Recorded for this sample are 270,000 or so clones; roughly 64% of them occurred a single time. The top ten clones comprise roughly 1.8% of the sample.

The source was CD4+ T cells sorted from blood, collected at week 24, from a patient treated with tofacitinib. The receptors here all came from a human donor with alopecia areata.

This chain joins TRBV10-3 and TRBJ2-7; unclear D gene. The CDR3 has 15 amino acids. Trimming left V 0 bases short and J 2 bases short, with 11 bases between. In germline, CDR1 is ENHRY, CDR2 SYGVKD. As DNA, the CDR3 is TGTGCCATCAGTGAGTCTGGGGTAATTGCCTACGAGCAGTACTTC. Amino acid sequence: CAISESGVIAYEQYF.

The V call is TRBV4-1, the J call TRBJ2-3; the D is unclear. Trimming removed 0 bases from V and 0 bases from J, with 4 bases in between. This CDR3 spans 14 amino acids. Germline V gene sequence: CDR1 MGHRA, CDR2 YSYEKL. CDR3 sequence: CASSQDVSTDTQYF. For the CDR3, the DNA is TGCGCCAGCAGCCAAGATGTAAGCACAGATACGCAGTATTTT.

This clone was seen more than once but under ten times. This chain joins TRBV28 and TRBJ1-2; no clear D. CDR3 length: 13 residues. Germline CDR1 and CDR2: MDHEN and SYDVKM. V lost 8 bases and J lost 3, with 13 bases in between. In nucleotides, the CDR3 is TGTGCCAGCCCATGGGGAGGCCACTATGGCTACACCTTC. This gives the protein CASPWGGHYGYTF.

This clone has only one observation. A read error may produce the germline difference seen at one junction end. The chain couples TRBV20-1 to TRBJ1-2; no clear D. This CDR3 has 9 amino acids. CDR1 and CDR2 (germline): DFQATT, SNEGSKA (reference sequence). For the CDR3, the DNA is TGCAGTGCTAGAGATGGGTTGGCCTTC. Translating gives CSARDGLAF.

This clone showed up just once. The V call is TRBV6-5, the J call TRBJ1-3; TRBD1 matches at 8 bases. Germline loops: CDR1 MNHEY, CDR2 SVGAGI. Trimming at V came to 2 bases and at J to 2 bases, leaving 2 bases not matched to a gene. CDR3 size: 15 residues. CDR3 in amino acids: CASSYRGQAGNTIYF. The CDR3 DNA reads as TGTGCCAGCAGTTACCGGGGACAGGCTGGAAACACCATATATTTT.

This clone has just a few counts. The chain joins TRBV29-1 to TRBJ1-5; D possibly corresponds to TRBD1 (5 bases). CDR1 SQVTM and CDR2 ANQGSEA come from the germline V gene. V lost 6 bases and J lost 5, with 11 bases in between. The length of the CDR3 is 12 residues. DNA of the CDR3: TGCAGCGTAGCATCCAGGGATCAGCCCCAGCATTTT. Protein product: CSVASRDQPQHF. Full variable domain (missing parts from reference TRBV29-1 and TRBJ1-5): SAVISQKPSRDICQRGTSLTIQCQVDSQVTMMFWYRQQPGQSLTLIATANQGSEATYESGFVIDKFPISRPNLTFSTLTVSNMSPEDSSIYLCSVASRDQPQHFGDGTRLSIL.

CDR3 nucleotide sequence: TGTGCCATCAGTGAGTCGAGGGGTGGAGACGAGCAGTACTTC. Its translation is CAISESRGGDEQYF. The chain recombines TRBV10-3 with TRBJ2-7, with D possibly called TRBD1 or TRBD2 (5 bases each). This CDR3 region has 14 residues. Germline CDR1 reads ENHRY; CDR2 reads SYGVKD. V shed 0 bases and J shed 5 bases, with 11 bases lying between them.

V usage is TRBV30 and J usage is TRBJ1-2; D may be TRBD1 (6 bases). The germline V gene has CDR1 GTSNPN and CDR2 SVGIG (reference sequence). This CDR3 spans 14 amino acids. V was trimmed by 0 bases and J by 4 bases, leaving 12 bases between them. CDR3 residues: CAWSVQGGFYGYTF. CDR3 in DNA: TGTGCCTGGAGTGTACAGGGTGGGTTCTATGGCTACACCTTC.

The V gene is TRBV5-4, the J gene TRBJ1-1; TRBD1 matches at 8 bases. V was clipped by 3 bases and J by 3 bases; unmatched bases: 10. This CDR3 spans 16 amino acids. CDR1 and CDR2 (germline): SGHNT, YYREEE (reference sequence). CDR3 residues: CASSSRTGKGHTEAFF. In DNA form, the CDR3 reads TGTGCCAGCAGCTCCCGGACAGGGAAGGGCCACACTGAAGCTTTCTTT. Full variable domain (rest looked up from reference TRBV5-4 and TRBJ1-1): ETGVTQSPTHLIKTRGQQVTLRCSSQSGHNTVSWYQQALGQGPQFIFQYYREEENGRGNFPPRFSGLQFPNYSSELNVNALELDDSALYLCASSSRTGKGHTEAFFGQGTRLTVV.

The V gene is TRBV29-1, the J gene TRBJ1-2, with D possibly being TRBD1 (5 bases). CDR1 is SQVTM, CDR2 ANQGSEA, per germline. This CDR3 is 16 amino acids long. V was shortened by 0 bases and J by 4 bases, with 18 bases between the two germline ends. The CDR3 DNA reads TGCAGCGTTGAAGAGTCCGGGGGGGTTCAAGGCTATGGCTACACCTTC. Translating gives CSVEESGGVQGYGYTF. Full variable domain (missing parts from reference TRBV29-1 and TRBJ1-2): SAVISQKPSRDICQRGTSLTIQCQVDSQVTMMFWYRQQPGQSLTLIATANQGSEATYESGFVIDKFPISRPNLTFSTLTVSNMSPEDSSIYLCSVEESGGVQGYGYTFGSGTRLTVV.

This clone was counted between two and nine times. The sample holds other DNA sequences that translate to the same CDR3. This rearrangement joins TRBV29-1 to TRBJ2-6; the D is unclear. Trimming took 5 bases from V and 0 from J, leaving 5 bases between them. CDR1 is SQVTM and CDR2 is ANQGSEA in the germline V gene. This CDR3 contains 13 residues. This CDR3 reads CSVFSSGANVLTF. The CDR3 DNA follows: TGCAGCGTTTTTAGCTCTGGGGCCAACGTCCTGACTTTC.

The genes are TRBV25-1 and TRBJ2-7; D is uncertain. CDR3 length: 15 amino acids. Germline V gene sequence: CDR1 MGHDK, CDR2 SYGVNS. Trimming took off 5 bases at V and 2 bases at J, with 16 bases between the two ends. CDR3 in DNA: TGTGCCAGCAGTCAAGTGGCCCCTGCGACCTACGAGCAGTACTTC. Protein product: CASSQVAPATYEQYF.

This clone was counted between two and nine times. The gene calls are TRBV11-2 and TRBJ2-5; D may be TRBD1 (6 bases). Germline V gene lookup returns CDR1 SGHAT and CDR2 FQNNGV. Trimming removed 5 bases from V and 7 bases from J, with 17 bases in between. There are 14 residues in the CDR3. CDR3 sequence reads: CASSRSAGDATQYF. Here the CDR3 DNA reads TGTGCCAGCAGCCGATCGGCAGGGGACGCGACCCAGTACTTC. Together with reference TRBV11-2 and TRBJ2-5, the CDR3 gives the full variable domain: EAGVAQSPRYKIIEKRQSVAFWCNPISGHATLYWYQQILGQGPKLLIQFQNNGVVDDSQLPKDRFSAERLKGVDSTLKIQPAKLEDSAVYLCASSRSAGDATQYFGPGTRLLVL.

V and J are TRBV2 and TRBJ1-1; D is undetermined. This CDR3 region has 13 residues. Germline CDR1 SNHLY, CDR2 FYNNEI. V shed 4 bases and J shed 0 bases, with 6 bases lying between them. CDR3 loop: CASSAGVNTEAFF. CDR3 nucleotides: TGTGCCAGCAGTGCGGGAGTGAACACTGAAGCTTTCTTT.

The chain carries TRBV4-1 and TRBJ2-5; D might be TRBD1 (5 bases). The CDR3 contains 15 residues. In germline, CDR1 is MGHRA, CDR2 YSYEKL. V lost 0 bases and J lost 1, with 9 bases in between. CDR3 DNA: TGCGCCAGCAGCCAAGAATTCGACAGCCAAGAGACCCAGTACTTC. This codes for CASSQEFDSQETQYF.

The CDR3 DNA reads TGCAGCGCCGGACCGCGGACAGGTGACTTCTACAATGAGCAGTTCTTC. It specifies CSAGPRTGDFYNEQFF. The chain is built from TRBV29-1 and TRBJ2-1, with TRBD1 identical over 7 bases. This CDR3 has 16 residues. Per the germline V gene, CDR1 is SQVTM and CDR2 is ANQGSEA. Trimming at V came to 7 bases and at J to 3 bases, leaving 15 bases not matched to a gene.

To note about this clone: Other DNA sequences in the same sample also yield this CDR3. The chain is built from TRBV29-1 and TRBJ2-3, with D perhaps matching TRBD1 (5 bases). V lost 3 bases and J lost 3, with 10 bases in between. CDR1 is SQVTM and CDR2 is ANQGSEA in the germline V gene. The CDR3 covers 13 residues. CDR3 amino acids: CSVEASGTDTQYF. The DNA for the CDR3 is TGCAGCGTTGAGGCCTCAGGGACAGATACGCAGTATTTT.

The gene calls are TRBV29-1 and TRBJ1-6; 7 nucleotides align to TRBD1. Per germline, CDR1 SQVTM and CDR2 ANQGSEA. Losses at the gene ends were 6 bases for V and 7 bases for J; bases not matched to a gene: 9. This CDR3 comprises 14 residues. The DNA for the CDR3 is TGCAGCGTCGGTCGACAGGGAGTAAATTCACCCCTCCACTTT. Protein sequence: CSVGRQGVNSPLHF.

The chain carries TRBV5-1 and TRBJ2-5, with unresolved D. CDR1 and CDR2 (germline): SGHRS, YFSETQ. Trimming took off 4 bases at V and 5 bases at J, with 12 bases between the two ends. This CDR3 comprises 13 residues. CDR3 in amino acids: CASSPTTPETQYF. The CDR3 DNA is TGCGCCAGCAGCCCGACCACTCCGGAGACCCAGTACTTC.

This rearrangement joins TRBV29-1 to TRBJ1-1; D is ambiguous. Looked up from germline, CDR1 is SQVTM and CDR2 is ANQGSEA. V was cut by 4 bases and J by 0 bases, with 12 bases left in between. This CDR3 has 14 amino acids. CDR3 sequence (DNA): TGCAGCGTTGTGGGCCTCCGGTTGAACACTGAAGCTTTCTTT. As protein: CSVVGLRLNTEAFF.

The count of this clone is one. This chain uses TRBV20-1 with TRBJ1-6; D remains unclear. Germline V gene data show CDR1 as DFQATT and CDR2 as SNEGSKA (reference sequence). The CDR3 is 9 amino acids. Trimming pared 4 bases from V and 11 bases from J, leaving 3 bases between. CDR3 sequence (DNA): TGCAGTGCTACCCCACCCCTCCACTTT. It yields the protein CSATPPLHF.

The rearrangement links TRBV7-9 to TRBJ2-6; unclear D gene. The CDR3 is made up of 13 amino acids. The germline CDR1 and CDR2 sequences are SEHNR and FQNEAQ (reference sequence). V was cut by 6 bases and J by 1 base, with 4 bases left in between. CDR3 region: CASRDSGANVLTF. CDR3 DNA sequence: TGTGCCAGCAGAGATTCTGGGGCCAACGTCCTGACTTTC.

The chain combines TRBV9 with TRBJ2-7, with TRBD1 matching 7 bases. CDR1 and CDR2 (germline): SGDLS, YYNGEE. The CDR3 is 15 residues long. Losses at the gene ends were 1 base for V and 3 bases for J; bases not matched to a gene: 7. CDR3 region: CASSVTGTEGYEQYF. The CDR3 DNA reads as TGTGCCAGCAGCGTAACAGGGACAGAAGGCTACGAGCAGTACTTC. Drawing the rest from reference TRBV9 and TRBJ2-7, the complete variable domain is DSGVTQTPKHLITATGQRVTLRCSPRSGDLSVYWYQQSLDQGLQFLIQYYNGEERAKGNILERFSAQQFPDLHSELNLSSLELGDSALYFCASSVTGTEGYEQYFGPGTRLTVT.

The rearrangement uses TRBV30 and TRBJ1-1, with unresolved D. The CDR3 consists of 13 residues. V was cut by 5 bases and J by 1 base, with 11 bases left in between. Germline V gene data show CDR1 as GTSNPN and CDR2 as SVGIG (reference sequence). The CDR3 here is CAWAPQQNTEAFF. The CDR3 coding sequence is TGTGCCTGGGCGCCCCAGCAGAACACTGAAGCTTTCTTT.

The sample holds one count of this clone. The CDR3: CAWSLGTNHQETQYF. The CDR3 DNA reads TGTGCCTGGAGTCTCGGGACTAATCATCAAGAGACCCAGTACTTC. This sequence joins TRBV30 and TRBJ2-5, with 7 bases that match TRBD2. The CDR3 runs to 15 residues. With V trimmed by 2 bases and J by 2 bases, 8 bases remained unmatched. Looked up from germline, CDR1 is GTSNPN and CDR2 is SVGIG (reference sequence).

V is TRBV11-3 and J is TRBJ2-2; D call uncertain. V was trimmed by 5 bases and J by 6 bases, leaving 10 bases between them. The CDR3 sequence is 13 residues long. Germline V gives CDR1 SGHNT, CDR2 YENEEA. The DNA of the CDR3 is TGTGCCAGCAGCGCCCGGAGTCCCGGGGAGCTGTTTTTT. Its protein is CASSARSPGELFF.

The V and J genes are TRBV7-9 and TRBJ2-3; no clear D gene. The DNA end lines up better with TRBJ1-5; the J call may be wrong. CDR3 length: 12 residues. Germline V lookup: CDR1 SEHNR, CDR2 FQNEAQ (reference sequence). The CDR3 DNA reads TGTGCCAGCAGCTTAGTCACAGATACGCAGCATTTT. It translates to CASSLVTDTQHF.

The chain joins TRBV5-1 to TRBJ2-2; D uncertain. The length of the CDR3 is 13 residues. V gave up 1 base and J gave up 10 bases, with 11 bases separating them. Looked up from germline, CDR1 is SGHRS and CDR2 is YFSETQ. CDR3: CASSLIGRKELFF. The DNA of the CDR3 is TGCGCCAGCAGCTTGATAGGCAGGAAGGAGCTGTTTTTT.

This sequence joins TRBV30 and TRBJ2-2; no reliable D call. Deletions cut 4 bases from V and 8 bases from J, with 17 bases between. Per the germline V gene, CDR1 is GTSNPN and CDR2 is SVGIG (reference sequence). The CDR3 consists of 14 residues. CDR3 loop: CAWTIGPRAGELFF. The CDR3 DNA is TGTGCCTGGACCATTGGGCCCCGCGCTGGGGAGCTGTTTTTT.

This clone occurred a few times. The chain combines TRBV28 with TRBJ2-1; TRBD1 aligns across 7 bases. Germline V gene data show CDR1 as MDHEN and CDR2 as SYDVKM. The CDR3 is 17 amino acids. V gave up 6 bases and J gave up 5 bases; unmatched junction bases: 16. CDR3: CASSSPHRGTMDNEQFF. The CDR3 coding sequence is TGTGCCAGCAGCTCACCACACAGGGGCACTATGGACAATGAGCAGTTCTTC.

The chain uses TRBV30 and TRBJ1-2; TRBD1 aligns across 11 bases. The V gene's germline CDR1 is GTSNPN and CDR2 SVGIG (reference sequence). CDR3 size: 13 residues. V lost 4 bases to trimming and J lost 8 bases; unmatched junction nucleotides: 6. CDR3 loop: CAWNGQGARGYTF. The CDR3, as DNA: TGTGCCTGGAACGGACAGGGGGCGCGAGGCTACACCTTC.